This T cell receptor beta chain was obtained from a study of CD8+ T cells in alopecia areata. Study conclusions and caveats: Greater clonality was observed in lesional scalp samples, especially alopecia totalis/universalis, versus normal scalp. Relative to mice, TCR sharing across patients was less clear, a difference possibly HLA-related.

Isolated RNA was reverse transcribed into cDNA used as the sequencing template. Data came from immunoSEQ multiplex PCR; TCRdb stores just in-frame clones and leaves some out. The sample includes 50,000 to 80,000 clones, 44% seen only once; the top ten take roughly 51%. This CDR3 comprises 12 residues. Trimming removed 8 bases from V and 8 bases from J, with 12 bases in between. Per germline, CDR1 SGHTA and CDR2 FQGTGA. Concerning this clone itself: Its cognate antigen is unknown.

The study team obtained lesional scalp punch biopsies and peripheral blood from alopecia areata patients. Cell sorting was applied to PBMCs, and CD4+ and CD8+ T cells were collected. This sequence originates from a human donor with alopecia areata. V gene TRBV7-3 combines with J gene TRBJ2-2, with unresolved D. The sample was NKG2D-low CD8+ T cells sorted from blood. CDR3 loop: CASRAPPGELFF. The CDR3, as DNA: TGTGCCAGCCGTGCCCCTCCGGGGGAGCTGTTTTTT.